What follows is one TCR beta chain and its context. What it binds is not known. These data come from a study of blood T cells in healthy people across ages. Findings of the study overall: It was the long-lived donors that had more naive CD4+ cells and higher diversity than aged donors.

A second PCR, run for roughly 7 to 12 cycles, used a sample-barcoded 5' primer plus a J-beta primer mix. Each cDNA was tagged by a template-switch adaptor containing 12 random nucleotides. Each CDR3 protein gets one entry after TCRdb re-called the 5' RACE reads with MiXCR. The data contain 700,000 or so distinct CDR3 sequences, roughly two fifths of them singletons. This sequence was found in a man older than 75 in good health. The specimen was blood.

The CDR3 DNA reads as TGCAGTGCTCAGGGACAGCTCTTCACAGATACGCAGTATTTT. It yields the protein CSAQGQLFTDTQYF. The chain employs TRBV20-1 and TRBJ2-3; TRBD1 aligns across 7 bases. The J segment lost 2 bases and the V segment lost 5 bases, leaving 7 bases of the junction unmatched. The CDR3 totals 14 residues. Germline lookup yields CDR1 DFQATT and CDR2 SNEGSKA (reference sequence).